The 24 T cell receptor beta chains in this list originate from one sample, sequenced in a study of blood T cell repertoires in COVID-19. Assay used: immunoSEQ multiplex PCR; TCRdb lists only in-frame clones, some missing. The sample lists roughly 180,000 clones; around 85% were seen once. The material sequenced was peripheral blood. These receptors all stem from a woman in her sixties with acute or convalescent COVID-19.

The chain has TRBV10-3 and TRBJ2-5; the match to TRBD1 covers 8 bases. V shed 6 bases and J 1 base; nucleotides not matched to a gene: 4. Looked up from germline, CDR1 is ENHRY and CDR2 is SYGVKD. This CDR3 has 14 amino acids. This chain's CDR3 is CAIRDRDGQETQYF. In nucleotides, the CDR3 is TGTGCCATCAGGGACAGGGATGGCCAAGAGACCCAGTACTTC.

This sequence joins TRBV7-8 and TRBJ2-1, with 16 bases fitting TRBD2. This CDR3 is built from 19 residues. V was clipped by 5 bases and J by 7 bases; unmatched bases: 14. CDR1 is SGHVS and CDR2 is FQNEAQ in the germline V gene. The CDR3 loop is CASSPSSGTSGRAPNEQFF. The CDR3 nucleotides read TGTGCCAGCAGCCCTTCGTCCGGGACTAGCGGGAGGGCCCCAAATGAGCAGTTCTTC.

This clone was counted once. The rearrangement links TRBV21-1 to TRBJ2-3; the tabulated D call, TRBD2, remains unverified against the DNA. TRBV21-1 is reported as a pseudogene. This CDR3 is built from 19 residues. CDR3 nucleotides: TGTGCCAGCAGCAAAGCTCGGATGAGCGGGAGGTATTCCGCAGATACGCAGTATTTT. It is translated as CASSKARMSGRYSADTQYF.

The chain carries TRBV5-1 and TRBJ2-1, with 7 bases lining up with TRBD2. This CDR3 is 15 amino acids long. Trimming took 3 bases from V and 0 from J; bases not matched to a gene: 3. Germline values: CDR1 SGHRS, CDR2 YFSETQ. The chain's CDR3 is CASSSSGYSYNEQFF. In DNA, the CDR3 is TGCGCCAGCAGCTCTAGCGGTTACTCCTACAATGAGCAGTTCTTC. The complete variable domain, with remaining parts taken from reference TRBV5-1 and TRBJ2-1, reads KAGVTQTPRYLIKTRGQQVTLSCSPISGHRSVSWYQQTPGQGLQFLFEYFSETQRNKGNFPGRFSGRQFSNSRSEMNVSTLELGDSALYLCASSSSGYSYNEQFFGPGTRLTVL.

The rearrangement joins TRBV11-3 to TRBJ2-5, with TRBD2 as a possible D gene (6 bases). V dropped 3 bases and J dropped 5 bases, with 16 bases sitting between them. The germline V gene encodes CDR1 SGHNT and CDR2 YENEEA. This CDR3 region has 15 residues. The CDR3 DNA sequence: TGTGCCAGCAGCTTCTACGAGGTAGCGGTCGAGACCCAGTACTTC. Its protein is CASSFYEVAVETQYF.

The chain has TRBV19 and TRBJ1-5; no clear D. The germline CDR1 and CDR2 sequences are LNHDA and SQIVND (reference sequence). The CDR3 length is 15 residues. V lost 6 bases, J lost 0 bases, and 12 bases lay in between. DNA of the CDR3: TGTGCCAGTAGGGGTTACAGTTATAGCAATCAGCCCCAGCATTTT. Translated, it gives CASRGYSYSNQPQHF.

The rearrangement uses TRBV28 and TRBJ1-6, with TRBD1 matching 9 bases. CDR1 is MDHEN, CDR2 SYDVKM, per germline. The V and J ends lost 4 bases and 9 bases, in that order; junction bases with no gene match: 7. The CDR3 covers 15 residues. CDR3 sequence reads: CASSSGQGGTSPLHF. The CDR3 region has the DNA TGTGCCAGCAGTTCGGGACAGGGAGGGACTTCACCCCTCCACTTT.

The V gene is TRBV7-3, the J gene TRBJ1-2, with 7 bases fitting TRBD1. Unmatched junction bases numbered 10, after V lost 5 bases and J lost 4 bases. CDR3 length equals 15 residues. Per germline, CDR1 SGHTA and CDR2 FQGTGA. The CDR3 region has the DNA TGTGCCAGCAGCCTACAAGGGGGCATTGGCTATGGCTACACCTTC. Residues: CASSLQGGIGYGYTF. Complete variable domain (other parts from reference TRBV7-3 and TRBJ1-2): GAGVSQTPSNKVTEKGKYVELRCDPISGHTALYWYRQSLGQGPEFLIYFQGTGAADDSGLPNDRFFAVRPEGSVSTLKIQRTERGDSAVYLCASSLQGGIGYGYTFGSGTRLTVV.

This chain connects TRBV11-3 to TRBJ2-2, with D hard to call. V was cut by 0 bases and J by 10 bases, with 9 bases left in between. The germline gives CDR1 SGHNT, CDR2 YENEEA. The CDR3 spans 13 residues. The CDR3 nucleotides are TGTGCCAGCAGCTTAGATCCCCAGGCGGAGCTGTTTTTT. It specifies CASSLDPQAELFF.

The V call is TRBV5-1, the J call TRBJ2-5, with TRBD1 matching 12 bases. This CDR3 has 17 amino acids. Trimming cost V 4 bases and J 4 bases; bases outside gene matches: 11. Germline CDR1 SGHRS, CDR2 YFSETQ. Here the CDR3 DNA reads TGCGCCAGCAGCCCTACCGGGACAGGGGGCCGTTTAGAGACCCAGTACTTC. Amino acids: CASSPTGTGGRLETQYF. The full variable domain, with the rest looked up from reference TRBV5-1 and TRBJ2-5, is KAGVTQTPRYLIKTRGQQVTLSCSPISGHRSVSWYQQTPGQGLQFLFEYFSETQRNKGNFPGRFSGRQFSNSRSEMNVSTLELGDSALYLCASSPTGTGGRLETQYFGPGTRLLVL.

The chain uses TRBV11-2 and TRBJ1-6; D is perhaps TRBD1 (5 bases). From germline, CDR1 is SGHAT and CDR2 FQNNGV. The CDR3 is 15 residues long. With 7 bases removed from V and 6 bases from J, the gap between germline ends came to 16 bases. The CDR3 DNA reads as TGTGCCAGCACCGTCCGGGGACTCTTTAATTCACCCCTCCACTTT. This gives the protein CASTVRGLFNSPLHF. Using reference TRBV11-2 and TRBJ1-6 for the parts outside the CDR3, the full variable domain is EAGVAQSPRYKIIEKRQSVAFWCNPISGHATLYWYQQILGQGPKLLIQFQNNGVVDDSQLPKDRFSAERLKGVDSTLKIQPAKLEDSAVYLCASTVRGLFNSPLHFGNGTRLTVT.

The chain is built from TRBV7-3 and TRBJ2-1; 11 bases are shared with TRBD2. The CDR3 contains 15 residues. Germline values: CDR1 SGHTA, CDR2 FQGTGA. The V and J ends lost 5 bases and 3 bases, in that order; junction bases with no gene match: 3. CDR3 protein: CASSLGLADYNEQFF. CDR3 in DNA: TGTGCCAGCAGCCTGGGACTAGCGGACTACAATGAGCAGTTCTTC.

The rearrangement joins TRBV5-1 to TRBJ2-3; D perhaps matches TRBD2 (6 bases). V gave up 3 bases and J gave up 2 bases, with 10 bases separating them. The CDR3 spans 14 residues. Germline lookup yields CDR1 SGHRS and CDR2 YFSETQ. The CDR3 sequence is CASSWWGDTDTQYF. CDR3 sequence (DNA): TGCGCCAGCAGCTGGTGGGGGGACACAGATACGCAGTATTTT.

This chain links TRBV6-5 with TRBJ1-1, with D possibly matching TRBD1 (6 bases). Germline values: CDR1 MNHEY, CDR2 SVGAGI. The CDR3 is 14 amino acids. The ends were cut back, 6 bases at V and 0 bases at J, with 11 bases in the middle. CDR3 amino acids: CASSRQVMNTEAFF. The DNA for the CDR3 is TGTGCCAGCAGCCGACAGGTCATGAACACTGAAGCTTTCTTT.

This rearrangement joins TRBV6-5 to TRBJ2-1, with D possibly matching TRBD1 (5 bases). V lost 5 bases, J lost 9 bases, and 17 bases lay in between. CDR1 is MNHEY, CDR2 SVGAGI, per germline. CDR3 length: 14 amino acids. The DNA of the CDR3 is TGTGCCAGCAGTCGGAGAAGGGGATTCGGTGAGCAGTTCTTC. It translates to CASSRRRGFGEQFF.

This clone was detected once. J is TRBJ2-1 and V is TRBV7-6; 13 nucleotides align to TRBD2. With 1 base clipped from V and 3 bases from J, the junction kept 0 bases outside the gene matches. Germline V gives CDR1 SGHVS, CDR2 FNYEAQ. There are 16 residues in the CDR3. The DNA for the CDR3 is TGTGCCAGCAGCTTAGGGACTAGCGGGGGCTACAATGAGCAGTTCTTC. This sequence encodes CASSLGTSGGYNEQFF.

This chain joins TRBV13 and TRBJ2-1; 7 bases align to TRBD2. CDR1 PRHDT and CDR2 FYEKMQ come from the germline V gene (reference sequence). J lost 8 bases, V lost 4 bases, and 8 bases had no gene match. The length of the CDR3 is 14 residues. The CDR3 loop reads CASSSSGGIDEQFF. CDR3 nucleotides: TGTGCCAGCAGCTCTAGCGGCGGAATTGATGAGCAGTTCTTC.

The J gene is TRBJ1-6, the V gene TRBV6-4, with TRBD1 identical over 7 bases. The J segment lost 10 bases and the V segment lost 3 bases, leaving 3 bases of the junction unmatched. Germline CDR1 and CDR2: MRHNA and SNTAGT. CDR3 size: 13 residues. The CDR3, as DNA: TGTGCCAGCAGTGAAGTCAGGGGGTCACCCCTCCACTTT. It encodes CASSEVRGSPLHF.

With regard to this clone: Other DNA sequences in the same sample also yield this CDR3. The chain uses TRBV20-1 and TRBJ2-7, with D maybe TRBD2 (6 bases). Germline V gene lookup returns CDR1 DFQATT and CDR2 SNEGSKA (reference sequence). The CDR3 has 11 residues. The V and J ends lost 2 bases and 5 bases respectively, with 7 bases between them. The CDR3 DNA is TGCAGTGCTAGAAGCGGGCACGAGCAGTACTTC. The encoded protein is CSARSGHEQYF.

The genes are TRBV29-1 and TRBJ1-1; 11 positions match TRBD1. The germline CDR1 and CDR2 sequences are SQVTM and ANQGSEA. Losses at the gene ends were 0 bases for V and 5 bases for J; bases not matched to a gene: 8. The CDR3 loop spans 16 amino acids. The CDR3 reads CSVEEGRTGGRTEAFF. CDR3 in DNA: TGCAGCGTTGAAGAAGGCAGGACAGGGGGCCGGACTGAAGCTTTCTTT.

The chain recombines TRBV7-2 with TRBJ2-7, with a weak D call TRBD2 (5 bases). Looked up from germline, CDR1 is SGHTA and CDR2 is FQGNSA. This CDR3 region has 14 residues. V gave up 3 bases and J gave up 3 bases, with 12 bases separating them. The CDR3 spells CASSLYGEYYEQYF. In nucleotides, the CDR3 is TGTGCCAGCAGCTTGTACGGGGAATACTACGAGCAGTACTTC.

Details on this clone: Other DNA sequences within the sample encode an identical CDR3. This chain links TRBV24-1 with TRBJ2-1, with 9 nucleotides matching TRBD1. V lost 4 bases and J lost 1; bases outside the gene matches: 4. This CDR3 region has 16 residues. Germline V gene data show CDR1 as KGHDR and CDR2 as SFDVKD. The CDR3, as DNA: TGTGCCACCAGTGACTCCGGGACAGGGTCCTACAATGAGCAGTTCTTC. Translating gives CATSDSGTGSYNEQFF.

Points on this clone: One end of the junction does not line up with germline, which may come from a read error. V usage is TRBV7-7 and J usage is TRBJ2-5, with 12 positions matching TRBD2. This CDR3 contains 15 residues. CDR1 and CDR2 (germline): SSHAT, FNYEAQ (reference sequence). This CDR3 reads CASSTPSGRGETQYF. CDR3 nucleotide sequence: TGTGCTAGCAGTACCCCTAGCGGGAGGGGAGAGACCCAGTACTTC. The full variable domain, with the rest looked up from reference TRBV7-7 and TRBJ2-5, is GAGVSQSPRYKVTKRGQDVTLRCDPISSHATLYWYQQALGQGPEFLTYFNYEAQPDKSGLPSDRFSAERPEGSISTLTIQRTEQRDSAMYRCASSTPSGRGETQYFGPGTRLLVL.

The chain links TRBV29-1 to TRBJ2-1; maybe TRBD1 (5 bases). The CDR3 covers 14 residues. V lost 1 base, J lost 2 bases, and 9 bases lay in between. The germline CDR1 and CDR2 sequences are SQVTM and ANQGSEA. CDR3 sequence reads: CSVEGQGPYNEQFF. Here the CDR3 DNA reads TGCAGCGTTGAAGGGCAGGGCCCCTACAATGAGCAGTTCTTC.